A selection of T cell receptor beta chains follows, all from one sample in a study of OX40 agonist ivuxolimab in advanced cancers. TCRdb's copy holds only in-frame clones and misses some; the assay was immunoSEQ multiplex PCR. The top ten clones hold roughly half of a sample with 20,000 to 25,000 clones, roughly 85% of them seen once. Sequenced here: CD4+ or CD8+ T cells sorted from blood, sampled in a trial of the OX40 agonist ivuxolimab. These receptor sequences come from an adult with an advanced solid tumor such as melanoma, head and neck, liver or kidney cancer. The CDR3 runs from the conserved cysteine through the conserved F or W.

CASSITDQETQYF,TRBV19
CASSLSVAGGEGYTF,TRBV27
CASSPPWTDNEQFF,TRBV7-9
CASSPSFSYEQYF,TRBV14
CASSFEYEQYF,TRBV7-8
CASWDRVADTQYF,TRBV5-1
CASSQGTGTGETQYF,TRBV4-3
CASSLEGRAGGYTF,TRBV5-6
CASRAVGTDPYEQYF,TRBV5-6
CASSSSVGATDTQYF,TRBV9
CSVENVGASIDGYTF,TRBV29-1
CASSEGLGGEQFF,TRBV5-1
CATRQGDTEAFF,TRBV19
CASSLGNDEQFF,TRBV5-6
CASSADGSGSSYNEQFF,TRBV18
CASSFDLEQYF,TRBV7-9
CSVAPRGDGYTF,TRBV29-1
CASMGLLLGNEQFF,TRBV6-1
CASSLTTGGGNTIYF,TRBV27
CASSVWTGQDEQFF,TRBV9
CASSQDVAGVRYEQYF,TRBV4-3
CASSPYAGLSYNEQFF,TRBV28
CASSFHSGTAPDTQYF,TRBV5-1
CAWSTGMGTEAFF,TRBV30
CASSTSREGEQYF,TRBV13
CASSSSAENTEAFF,TRBV13
CASSLGQGARTDTQYF,TRBV5-6
CASSPSGETYNEQFF,TRBV7-2
CASSFTGEGEQFF,TRBV27
CASSLPGPTVYEQYF,TRBV5-6
CASSEGFNTDTQYF,TRBV2
CASSESWTGYSEKLFF,TRBV6-1
CASSLGAPSSYNEQFF,TRBV5-6
CAWSVLQGFTEAFF,TRBV30
CASSALDEKLFF,TRBV9
CASSLAGSVYNEQFF,TRBV5-1
CASSVGVDYEQYF,TRBV11-2
CASSPGSAGELFF,TRBV19
CASSHTGGGGPAYEQYF,TRBV4-3
CASSSSGAGGYNEQFF,TRBV7-6
CASSMAGGNTGELFF,TRBV19
CASSPDRQVLDNSPLHF,TRBV7-9